The source of this T cell receptor beta chain is a study of T cells in Graves' hyperthyroidism and ophthalmopathy. This clonotype was found a few times. There are 13 residues in the CDR3. V was shortened by 6 bases and J by 2 bases, with 11 bases between the two germline ends. Germline V gene data show CDR1 as LNHDA and CDR2 as SQIVND (reference sequence). Template material for amplifying TCR beta CDR3 regions consisted of RNA transcripts. TCR CDR3 underwent first-round RT-PCR with the HTBI primer set. MiXCR was run by TCRdb on the multiplex PCR reads, yielding one entry per CDR3 protein. The sample contains fewer than 25,000 distinct CDR3 sequences, under 55% of which appear only once.

The sequence derives from a woman in her forties with Graves' hyperthyroidism that later progressed to Graves' ophthalmopathy. Source material: blood. The V gene is TRBV19, the J gene TRBJ2-7; D is unresolved. The CDR3 reads CASRRTDTYEQYF. The CDR3 nucleotides read TGTGCCAGTAGACGGACCGATACCTACGAGCAGTACTTC.